This T cell receptor (beta chain) originates from a study of T cells of healthy individuals. Germline V gene sequence: CDR1 SGDLS, CDR2 YYNGEE. The CDR3 runs 16 residues. The sample holds one count of this clonotype. It may be a read error: a sequence one base away is much more abundant. TCRdb passed the 5' RACE reads through MiXCR, listing each CDR3 protein once. The table shows tens of thousands of distinct CDR3 sequences, with 16% occurring only once. This clonotype originated in a human donor in good health. The rearrangement uses TRBV9 and TRBJ2-2, with a weak D call TRBD1 (7 bases). CDR3 bases: TGTGTCAGCAGCGTAGAAGCCAGGGGGGACACCGGGGAGCTGTTTTTT. This gives the protein CVSSVEARGDTGELFF.